Below, 23 T cell receptor beta chains from the same sample are listed, as sequenced in a study of patients and donors after allogeneic stem cell transplantation. MiXCR, run by TCRdb on the RT-PCR reads, gives a single entry per CDR3 protein. The data show about 960,000 distinct CDR3 sequences, 18% seen once. The sample taken for sequencing was blood, either unsorted or a sorted T cell fraction (not recorded which). The receptors were sampled from a human donor who was either an allogeneic HSCT recipient or a stem cell or donor lymphocyte infusion donor (not recorded which). It is not recorded whose cells these are; they may come from a transplant donor.

The rearrangement links TRBV19 to TRBJ1-2; D ambiguous. The CDR3 covers 12 residues. V was shortened by 8 bases and J by 3 bases, with 10 bases between the two germline ends. Germline V gene sequence: CDR1 LNHDA, CDR2 SQIVND (reference sequence). CDR3 in amino acids: CASEGRDYGYTF. The CDR3 region has the DNA TGTGCCAGTGAGGGCAGAGACTATGGCTACACCTTC.

The gene calls are TRBV14 and TRBJ1-6; 7 positions match TRBD1. Germline values: CDR1 SGHDN, CDR2 FVKESK. Trimming removed 1 base from V and 10 bases from J; junction bases left unmatched: 7. The CDR3 runs to 15 residues. The CDR3 DNA sequence: TGTGCCAGCAGCCAAGGGACAGGCGGTGTCTCACCCCTCCACTTT. Translation gives CASSQGTGGVSPLHF.

This clonotype was detected only a few times. The CDR3 loop is CSAPHQAGGYEQFF. CDR3 bases: TGCAGTGCCCCCCATCAAGCGGGAGGCTATGAGCAGTTCTTC. The rearrangement uses TRBV20-1 and TRBJ2-1, with TRBD2 identical over 9 bases. The CDR3 covers 14 residues. The germline gives CDR1 DFQATT, CDR2 SNEGSKA (reference sequence). V shed 6 bases and J 8 bases; nucleotides not matched to a gene: 11.

This clonotype showed up just a few times. The V call is TRBV20-1, the J call TRBJ1-5; D is possibly TRBD1 (5 bases). The germline CDR1 and CDR2 sequences are DFQATT and SNEGSKA (reference sequence). Trimming left V 0 bases short and J 2 bases short, with 8 bases between. This CDR3 region has 14 residues. The CDR3 DNA reads as TGCAGTGCTAGAGAAGGGGCTGGCAATCAGCCCCAGCATTTT. It encodes CSAREGAGNQPQHF.

This clonotype has only a few counts. The rearrangement uses TRBV12-3 or TRBV12-4 and TRBJ2-7; 7 positions match TRBD1. Losses at the gene ends were 6 bases for V and 0 bases for J; bases not matched to a gene: 5. This CDR3 has 14 residues. CDR3 residues: CASRSGTASYEQYF. The CDR3 DNA is TGTGCCAGCAGATCCGGGACAGCCTCCTACGAGCAGTACTTC.

The chain recombines TRBV2 with TRBJ2-7; D perhaps matches TRBD2 (7 bases). V was trimmed by 3 bases and J by 4 bases, leaving 16 bases between them. CDR1 is SNHLY and CDR2 is FYNNEI in the germline V gene. The CDR3 is 15 amino acids. CDR3 coding DNA: TGTGCCAGCAGTGATCTCGCGGGGGCCGGGTACGAGCAGTACTTC. Residues: CASSDLAGAGYEQYF.

The CDR3 sequence is CASSTLAGGHDEQFF. For the CDR3, the DNA is TGTGCCAGCAGTACCCTAGCGGGGGGGCATGATGAGCAGTTCTTC. The rearrangement uses TRBV28 and TRBJ2-1; 12 positions match TRBD2. After removal of 5 bases from V and 8 bases from J, the junction contained 7 bases not matched to a gene. Germline values: CDR1 MDHEN, CDR2 SYDVKM. The CDR3 sequence is 15 residues long.

The CDR3 DNA sequence: TGTGCCAGCAGTTATTTCGGGACAGCATCCTACGAGCAGTACTTC. Residues: CASSYFGTASYEQYF. V is TRBV6-2 or TRBV6-3 and J is TRBJ2-7; 7 bases match TRBD1. The CDR3 is 15 amino acids. With 3 bases clipped from V and 1 base from J, the junction kept 6 bases outside the gene matches. Germline V CDR1 and CDR2: MNHEY, SVGEGT.

The V and J genes are TRBV2 and TRBJ2-1, with TRBD2 identical over 12 bases. The CDR3 length is 15 residues. The germline CDR1 and CDR2 sequences are SNHLY and FYNNEI. V gave up 6 bases and J gave up 6 bases; unmatched junction bases: 6. In DNA, the CDR3 is TGTGCCAGCAGATTTCTGACTAGCGGGAGCAATGAGCAGTTCTTC. It yields the protein CASRFLTSGSNEQFF.

This clonotype was observed a handful of times. V is TRBV7-3 and J is TRBJ2-7; 8 bases agree with TRBD1. V trimming: 3 bases; J trimming: 0 bases; junction bases outside the gene matches: 4. Germline loops: CDR1 SGHTA, CDR2 FQGTGA. CDR3 length: 15 amino acids. DNA for the CDR3: TGTGCCAGCAGCTTGGACAGGGCGCACTCCTACGAGCAGTACTTC. It translates to CASSLDRAHSYEQYF.

The chain carries TRBV24-1 and TRBJ2-1, with D possibly being TRBD1 or TRBD2 (5 bases each). Germline loops: CDR1 KGHDR, CDR2 SFDVKD. V was shortened by 4 bases and J by 4 bases, with 16 bases between the two germline ends. This CDR3 comprises 16 residues. CDR3 sequence: CATSEGVRGEYNEQFF. In DNA, the CDR3 is TGTGCCACCAGTGAAGGGGTAAGAGGGGAGTACAATGAGCAGTTCTTC.

There are a few counts of this clonotype. The chain uses TRBV27 and TRBJ2-1; 8 bases map to TRBD2. The V and J ends lost 0 bases and 4 bases, in that order; junction bases with no gene match: 5. The CDR3 spans 16 residues. CDR1 and CDR2 (germline): MNHEY, SMNVEV (reference sequence). CDR3 loop: CASSLSELAEYNEQFF. CDR3 DNA sequence: TGTGCCAGCAGTTTATCGGAACTAGCGGAATACAATGAGCAGTTCTTC.

This chain links TRBV3-1 with TRBJ1-2, with D unclear. This CDR3 is built from 14 residues. Germline values: CDR1 LGHDT, CDR2 YNNKEL (reference sequence). Trimming removed 4 bases from V and 1 base from J, with 10 bases in between. The DNA of the CDR3 is TGTGCCAGCAGCCCTACCCGGGGTAACTATGGCTACACCTTC. It is translated as CASSPTRGNYGYTF.

This clonotype was detected many times. The V and J genes are TRBV7-3 and TRBJ2-2; D gene ambiguous. Deletions cut 2 bases from V and 6 bases from J, with 7 bases between. This CDR3 is 13 amino acids long. Germline CDR1 and CDR2: SGHTA and FQGTGA. This CDR3 reads CASSLAGPGELFF. CDR3 nucleotide sequence: TGTGCCAGCAGCTTAGCAGGCCCCGGGGAGCTGTTTTTT.

This chain joins TRBV7-9 and TRBJ2-1; maybe TRBD2 (6 bases). V was shortened by 6 bases and J by 0 bases, with 12 bases between the two germline ends. The CDR3 covers 15 residues. Germline V gene sequence: CDR1 SEHNR, CDR2 FQNEAQ (reference sequence). DNA of the CDR3: TGTGCCAGCAGGGATGGGGGGAGCTCCTACAATGAGCAGTTCTTC. It encodes CASRDGGSSYNEQFF.

This clonotype was observed a few times. The chain employs TRBV12-3 or TRBV12-4 and TRBJ2-3, with 10 bases identical to TRBD1. The CDR3 has 20 amino acids. The ends lost 4 bases at V and 0 bases at J; junction bases unmatched: 16. In DNA, the CDR3 is TGTGCCAGCAGTTCGGAAGCACGGGACAGGGGTCACTCGAGCACAGATACGCAGTATTTT. It codes for CASSSEARDRGHSSTDTQYF.

This clonotype showed up many times. This sequence joins TRBV5-1 and TRBJ1-4, with a possible D match to TRBD1 (6 bases). Trimming removed 2 bases from V and 8 bases from J, with 16 bases in between. Germline values: CDR1 SGHRS, CDR2 YFSETQ. The CDR3 loop spans 15 amino acids. CDR3 in DNA: TGCGCCAGCAGCTTCCAGGGGCGCGCGAGGGAAAAACTGTTTTTT. Its translation: CASSFQGRAREKLFF.

The chain combines TRBV7-2 with TRBJ2-7; a possible D gene is TRBD1 (6 bases). There are 16 residues in the CDR3. The V and J ends lost 0 bases and 0 bases respectively, with 12 bases between them. Germline lookup yields CDR1 SGHTA and CDR2 FQGNSA. The CDR3, as DNA: TGTGCCAGCAGCTTAGCGGCTGGACAGTTCTCCTACGAGCAGTACTTC. Translating it yields CASSLAAGQFSYEQYF. The full variable domain, its missing parts supplied by reference TRBV7-2 and TRBJ2-7, is GAGVSQSPSNKVTEKGKDVELRCDPISGHTALYWYRQSLGQGLEFLIYFQGNSAPDKSGLPSDRFSAERTGGSVSTLTIQRTQQEDSAVYLCASSLAAGQFSYEQYFGPGTRLTVT.

V usage is TRBV7-3 and J usage is TRBJ1-1; D remains unclear. The CDR3 consists of 14 residues. Trimming left V 5 bases short and J 1 base short, with 11 bases between. CDR1 and CDR2 from the germline V gene are SGHTA and FQGTGA. The CDR3 here is CASSPVRKNTEAFF. Here the CDR3 DNA reads TGTGCCAGCAGCCCCGTTCGCAAGAACACTGAAGCTTTCTTT.

The gene calls are TRBV5-1 and TRBJ2-1, with 11 bases matching TRBD2. Per germline, CDR1 SGHRS and CDR2 YFSETQ. The CDR3 is 15 residues long. Unmatched junction bases numbered 3, after V lost 0 bases and J lost 7 bases. The CDR3 DNA follows: TGCGCCAGCAGCTTGGATAGCGGGGGGGCTAATGAGCAGTTCTTC. This translates into CASSLDSGGANEQFF. The entire variable domain, with the rest obtained from reference TRBV5-1 and TRBJ2-1, is as follows: KAGVTQTPRYLIKTRGQQVTLSCSPISGHRSVSWYQQTPGQGLQFLFEYFSETQRNKGNFPGRFSGRQFSNSRSEMNVSTLELGDSALYLCASSLDSGGANEQFFGPGTRLTVL.

The chain uses TRBV9 and TRBJ2-7; D is unclear. Per the germline V gene, CDR1 is SGDLS and CDR2 is YYNGEE. V shed 3 bases and J shed 4 bases, with 8 bases lying between them. This CDR3 is built from 12 residues. Here the CDR3 DNA reads TGTGCCAGCAGCGCCGACGGTTACGAGCAGTACTTC. Amino acid sequence: CASSADGYEQYF.

The chain combines TRBV9 with TRBJ1-4; weak D call: TRBD1 (5 bases). V lost 0 bases and J lost 8, with 14 bases in between. CDR1 SGDLS and CDR2 YYNGEE come from the germline V gene. The CDR3 runs to 15 residues. For the CDR3, the DNA is TGTGCCAGCAGCGTAGAAGCAGGGCGAGGGGAAAAACTGTTTTTT. Amino acid sequence: CASSVEAGRGEKLFF.

The genes are TRBV5-1 and TRBJ2-7; 7 nucleotides match TRBD2. In germline, CDR1 is SGHRS, CDR2 YFSETQ. J gave up 0 bases and V 4 bases, and 7 bases lay outside the gene matches. This CDR3 region has 15 residues. The CDR3 reads CASSGGLSFSYEQYF. In DNA form, the CDR3 reads TGCGCCAGCAGCGGGGGACTATCCTTCTCCTACGAGCAGTACTTC.